This entry features one T cell receptor (beta chain) sequence. Measured with immunoSEQ multiplex PCR; TCRdb has only the in-frame clones, and not every one. The table lists over 20,000 clones, around four fifths of them singletons. The source of the sample is a study of OX40 agonist ivuxolimab in advanced cancers. This CDR3 is 14 amino acids long. Trimming removed 7 bases at V and 0 bases at J, with 12 bases between. Germline CDR1 and CDR2: MDHEN and SYDVKM. The chain links TRBV28 to TRBJ1-1; unclear D gene. This sample comprised CD4+ or CD8+ T cells sorted from blood, obtained in a trial of the OX40 agonist ivuxolimab. The sequence was collected from an adult with an advanced solid tumor such as melanoma, head and neck, liver or kidney cancer. The CDR3 DNA is TGTGCCAGCACCCGACGAGGCTTGAACACTGAAGCTTTCTTT. Its translation is CASTRRGLNTEAFF.